These T cell receptor beta chains were read from a single sample in a study of high-grade serous ovarian cancer treatment subgroups. Assay: immunoSEQ multiplex PCR; the TCRdb copy retains only in-frame clones and omits some. Of 7,000 to 8,000 clones listed, approximately 72% are singletons. Specimen: tumor tissue. These receptors all come from a human donor with high-grade serous ovarian cancer. CDR3s include the opening cysteine and the closing phenylalanine or tryptophan. Fields, in order: clone size, D gene, J gene, V gene, CDR3 protein, CDR3 DNA. D genes are given only for firm matches. Where a row states a size, it is once, few, many or the class of an expanded clone; other rows omit it.

abundance: NA
d_gene: TRBD2
j_gene: TRBJ2-3
v_gene: TRBV2
CDR3aa: CASRPGTSTYTQYF
CDR3nt: TGTGCCAGCAGACCCGGGACTAGCACTTATACGCAGTATTTT

abundance: NA
d_gene: NA
j_gene: TRBJ2-5
v_gene: TRBV15
CDR3aa: CATSGPRRAQETQYF
CDR3nt: TGTGCCACCAGCGGACCCAGGCGGGCCCAAGAGACCCAGTACTTC

abundance: once
d_gene: TRBD2
j_gene: TRBJ2-7
v_gene: TRBV5-1
CDR3aa: CASTGTSGIGEQYF
CDR3nt: TGCGCCAGCACCGGGACTAGCGGGATTGGCGAGCAGTACTTC

abundance: NA
d_gene: TRBD2
j_gene: TRBJ2-1
v_gene: TRBV19
CDR3aa: CASSSTSGGNEQFF
CDR3nt: TGTGCCAGTAGTTCGACTAGCGGGGGTAATGAGCAGTTCTTC

abundance: NA
d_gene: TRBD2
j_gene: TRBJ2-3
v_gene: TRBV10-3
CDR3aa: CAISVSGSTDTQYF
CDR3nt: TGTGCCATCAGTGTTAGCGGGAGCACAGATACGCAGTATTTT

abundance: NA
d_gene: TRBD1
j_gene: TRBJ1-2
v_gene: TRBV11-2
CDR3aa: CASSLDRVDGYTF
CDR3nt: TGTGCCAGCAGCCTGGACAGGGTGGATGGCTACACCTTC

abundance: NA
d_gene: NA
j_gene: TRBJ1-3
v_gene: TRBV7-9
CDR3aa: CASSLFQIGGNTIYF
CDR3nt: TGTGCCAGCAGCTTATTCCAGATCGGGGGAAACACCATATATTTT

abundance: NA
d_gene: NA
j_gene: TRBJ2-3
v_gene: TRBV6-5
CDR3aa: CASSLLQPTTDTQYF
CDR3nt: TGTGCCAGCAGCCTATTACAACCAACCACAGATACGCAGTATTTT

abundance: NA
d_gene: NA
j_gene: TRBJ1-1
v_gene: TRBV7-2
CDR3aa: CASSYTGEAFF
CDR3nt: TGTGCCAGCAGTTATACAGGGGAAGCTTTCTTT

abundance: NA
d_gene: TRBD1
j_gene: TRBJ1-1
v_gene: TRBV6-5
CDR3aa: CASRTGGLGTEAFF
CDR3nt: TGTGCCAGCAGGACAGGGGGCTTGGGTACTGAAGCTTTCTTT

abundance: NA
d_gene: TRBD1
j_gene: TRBJ2-1
v_gene: TRBV7-2
CDR3aa: CASSHRGAYNEQFF
CDR3nt: TGTGCCAGCAGCCACAGGGGGGCCTACAATGAGCAGTTCTTC

abundance: few
d_gene: NA
j_gene: TRBJ1-1
v_gene: TRBV6-1
CDR3aa: CATATGNEAFF
CDR3nt: TGTGCCACCGCGACTGGGAATGAAGCTTTCTTT

abundance: NA
d_gene: TRBD1
j_gene: TRBJ2-1
v_gene: TRBV4-1
CDR3aa: CASSQDGTVSYNEQFF
CDR3nt: TGCGCCAGCAGCCAAGACGGGACAGTATCCTACAATGAGCAGTTCTTC

abundance: NA
d_gene: TRBD2
j_gene: TRBJ2-2
v_gene: TRBV6-6
CDR3aa: CASSWDERESGELFF
CDR3nt: TGTGCCAGCAGTTGGGATGAGCGGGAGTCCGGGGAGCTGTTTTTT

abundance: NA
d_gene: NA
j_gene: TRBJ2-1
v_gene: TRBV5-5
CDR3aa: CASSSLGGGGNEQFF
CDR3nt: TGTGCCAGCAGCTCCCTAGGGGGAGGGGGAAACGAGCAGTTCTTC

abundance: NA
d_gene: TRBD2
j_gene: TRBJ2-2
v_gene: TRBV7-9
CDR3aa: CASSPGLAVTGELFF
CDR3nt: TGTGCCAGCAGCCCGGGACTAGCGGTCACCGGGGAGCTGTTTTTT

abundance: NA
d_gene: NA
j_gene: TRBJ1-1
v_gene: TRBV5-1
CDR3aa: CASSDDRNRGQAFF
CDR3nt: TGCGCCAGCAGCGACGACAGGAATAGGGGACAAGCTTTCTTT

abundance: NA
d_gene: NA
j_gene: TRBJ2-5
v_gene: TRBV19
CDR3aa: CASSMRDSQETQYF
CDR3nt: TGTGCCAGTAGTATGCGGGATTCCCAAGAGACCCAGTACTTC

abundance: NA
d_gene: NA
j_gene: TRBJ1-6
v_gene: TRBV6-1
CDR3aa: CATPKASVYNSPLHF
CDR3nt: TGTGCCACCCCGAAGGCGTCAGTCTATAATTCACCCCTCCACTTT

abundance: once
d_gene: TRBD1
j_gene: TRBJ2-7
v_gene: TRBV7-6
CDR3aa: CASSLESTGGHEQYF
CDR3nt: TGTGCCAGCAGCTTAGAGTCGACAGGGGGACACGAGCAGTACTTC

abundance: NA
d_gene: NA
j_gene: TRBJ2-7
v_gene: TRBV28
CDR3aa: CASSLGVYEQYF
CDR3nt: TGTGCCAGCAGTTTAGGGGTATACGAGCAGTACTTC

abundance: once
d_gene: TRBD2
j_gene: TRBJ2-1
v_gene: TRBV2
CDR3aa: CAHGAGDLYNEQFF
CDR3nt: TGTGCCCACGGGGCGGGAGACCTCTACAATGAGCAGTTCTTC

abundance: NA
d_gene: TRBD1
j_gene: TRBJ2-7
v_gene: TRBV9
CDR3aa: CASSVTGGGGEQYF
CDR3nt: TGTGCCAGCAGTGTTACAGGGGGCGGGGGCGAGCAGTACTTC

abundance: NA
d_gene: NA
j_gene: TRBJ2-5
v_gene: TRBV9
CDR3aa: CASSPRTAQQETQYF
CDR3nt: TGTGCCAGCAGCCCCCGGACAGCCCAACAAGAGACCCAGTACTTC

abundance: NA
d_gene: NA
j_gene: TRBJ2-3
v_gene: TRBV5-1
CDR3aa: CASTPEGTDTQYF
CDR3nt: TGCGCCAGCACCCCCGAGGGCACAGATACGCAGTATTTT

abundance: few
d_gene: NA
j_gene: TRBJ1-1
v_gene: TRBV9
CDR3aa: CASSVAPGFTEAFF
CDR3nt: TGTGCCAGCAGCGTAGCTCCGGGTTTCACTGAAGCTTTCTTT

abundance: NA
d_gene: TRBD2
j_gene: TRBJ2-1
v_gene: TRBV29-1
CDR3aa: CSLAIAGGGNEQFF
CDR3nt: TGCAGCCTTGCCATAGCGGGAGGAGGCAATGAGCAGTTCTTC

abundance: NA
d_gene: NA
j_gene: TRBJ2-1
v_gene: TRBV7-2
CDR3aa: CASSLAPGMINEQFF
CDR3nt: TGTGCCAGCAGCTTAGCGCCAGGGATGATCAATGAGCAGTTCTTC

abundance: NA
d_gene: NA
j_gene: TRBJ2-4
v_gene: TRBV11-2
CDR3aa: CASSPPGSLNIQYF
CDR3nt: TGTGCCAGCAGCCCACCGGGTTCCTTAAACATTCAGTACTTC

abundance: once
d_gene: NA
j_gene: TRBJ2-7
v_gene: TRBV6-5
CDR3aa: CASSYTEQGGYEQYF
CDR3nt: TGTGCCAGCAGTTACACAGAACAGGGTGGGTACGAGCAGTACTTC

abundance: large
d_gene: NA
j_gene: TRBJ1-5
v_gene: TRBV9
CDR3aa: CASSALGMSNQPQHF
CDR3nt: TGTGCCAGCAGCGCCCTGGGGATGAGCAATCAGCCCCAGCATTTT

abundance: few
d_gene: NA
j_gene: TRBJ1-6
v_gene: TRBV6-1
CDR3aa: CASSERSVTAANSPLHF
CDR3nt: TGTGCCAGCAGTGAACGCAGCGTGACAGCCGCTAATTCACCCCTCCACTTT

abundance: NA
d_gene: NA
j_gene: TRBJ2-5
v_gene: TRBV6-6
CDR3aa: CASRVGETQYF
CDR3nt: TGTGCCAGCAGGGTAGGAGAGACCCAGTACTTC

abundance: NA
d_gene: NA
j_gene: TRBJ1-1
v_gene: TRBV5-1
CDR3aa: CASSLSGLEAFF
CDR3nt: TGCGCCAGCAGCTTGTCGGGGCTTGAAGCTTTCTTT

abundance: few
d_gene: NA
j_gene: TRBJ2-2
v_gene: TRBV29-1
CDR3aa: CSARDGPNTGELFF
CDR3nt: TGCAGCGCCAGGGACGGGCCGAACACCGGGGAGCTGTTTTTT

abundance: NA
d_gene: NA
j_gene: TRBJ1-2
v_gene: TRBV19
CDR3aa: CASSIVVRTNYGYTF
CDR3nt: TGTGCCAGTAGTATAGTAGTTCGGACTAACTATGGCTACACCTTC

abundance: NA
d_gene: NA
j_gene: TRBJ2-5
v_gene: TRBV5-1
CDR3aa: CASFGHPKETQYF
CDR3nt: TGCGCCAGCTTTGGACACCCAAAAGAGACCCAGTACTTC

abundance: NA
d_gene: TRBD2
j_gene: TRBJ2-7
v_gene: TRBV7-2
CDR3aa: CASSWSAGPSYEQYF
CDR3nt: TGTGCCAGCAGCTGGTCAGCGGGACCCTCCTACGAGCAGTACTTC

abundance: NA
d_gene: NA
j_gene: TRBJ1-5
v_gene: TRBV27
CDR3aa: CASSLSADQPQHF
CDR3nt: TGTGCCAGCAGTTTATCGGCGGATCAGCCCCAGCATTTT

abundance: medium-sized
d_gene: NA
j_gene: TRBJ2-4
v_gene: TRBV5-1
CDR3aa: CASSPRGPLAKNIQYF
CDR3nt: TGCGCCAGCAGCCCCCGGGGGCCGCTAGCCAAAAACATTCAGTACTTC

abundance: NA
d_gene: TRBD1
j_gene: TRBJ2-2
v_gene: TRBV10-3
CDR3aa: CAISTSRQGPNTGELFF
CDR3nt: TGTGCCATCAGCACATCAAGACAGGGACCGAACACCGGGGAGCTGTTTTTT

abundance: NA
d_gene: NA
j_gene: TRBJ2-7
v_gene: TRBV7-9
CDR3aa: CASTITGDLPEQYF
CDR3nt: TGTGCCAGCACCATTACGGGAGATCTGCCCGAGCAGTACTTC

abundance: medium-sized
d_gene: NA
j_gene: TRBJ1-1
v_gene: TRBV2
CDR3aa: CASRLDRRSTEAFF
CDR3nt: TGTGCCAGCAGACTTGACCGGAGGAGCACTGAAGCTTTCTTT

abundance: once
d_gene: NA
j_gene: TRBJ1-3
v_gene: TRBV6-4
CDR3aa: CARVNTGYGNTIYF
CDR3nt: TGTGCCAGGGTAAATACAGGGTACGGAAACACCATATATTTT